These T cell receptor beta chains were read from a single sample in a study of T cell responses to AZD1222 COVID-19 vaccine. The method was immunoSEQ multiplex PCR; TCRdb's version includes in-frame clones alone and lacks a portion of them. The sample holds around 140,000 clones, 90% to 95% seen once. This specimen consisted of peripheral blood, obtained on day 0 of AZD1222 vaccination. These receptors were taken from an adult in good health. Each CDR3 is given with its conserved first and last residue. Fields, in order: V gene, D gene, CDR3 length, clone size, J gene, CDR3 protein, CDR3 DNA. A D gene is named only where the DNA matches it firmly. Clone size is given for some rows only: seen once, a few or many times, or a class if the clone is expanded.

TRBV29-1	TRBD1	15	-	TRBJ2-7	CSVLLPGQGAKEQYF	TGCAGCGTCTTACTACCGGGACAGGGGGCTAAGGAGCAGTACTTC
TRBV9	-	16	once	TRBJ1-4	CASSPAPSRANEKLFF	TGTGCCAGCAGCCCCGCCCCCAGTCGAGCTAATGAAAAACTGTTTTTT
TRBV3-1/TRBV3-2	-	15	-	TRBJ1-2	CASSPQGGGDYGYTF	TGTGCCAGCAGCCCACAGGGTGGTGGGGACTATGGCTACACCTTC
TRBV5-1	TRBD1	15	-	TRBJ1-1	CASSLIQGAITEAFF	TGCGCCAGCAGCCTGATACAGGGGGCTATAACTGAAGCTTTCTTT
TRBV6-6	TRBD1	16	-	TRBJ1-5	CASSFTLTGGNQPQHF	TGTGCCAGCAGTTTTACCTTGACAGGGGGCAATCAGCCCCAGCATTTT
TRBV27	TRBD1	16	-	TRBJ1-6	CASRPPRTGWTSPLHF	TGTGCCAGCAGACCCCCGAGGACAGGGTGGACTTCACCCCTCCACTTT
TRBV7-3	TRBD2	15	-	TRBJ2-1	CASSSSGPTYNEQFF	TGTGCCAGCAGCTCTAGCGGGCCCACCTACAATGAGCAGTTCTTC
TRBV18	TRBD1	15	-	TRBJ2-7	CASSPTQGIQNEQYF	TGTGCCAGCTCACCAACACAGGGGATTCAGAACGAGCAGTACTTC
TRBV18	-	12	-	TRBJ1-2	CASSSMNYGYTF	TGTGCCAGCTCAAGTATGAACTATGGCTACACCTTC
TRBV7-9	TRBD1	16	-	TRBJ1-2	CASSSGTDNYSYGYTF	TGCGCCAGCAGCTCAGGGACAGATAATTACTCCTATGGCTACACCTTC
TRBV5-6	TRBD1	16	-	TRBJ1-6	CASSNRDRDYNSPLHF	TGTGCCAGCAGCAACCGGGACAGGGACTATAATTCACCCCTCCACTTT
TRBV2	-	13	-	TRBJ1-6	CASVPTEVSPLHF	TGTGCCAGCGTTCCTACAGAGGTTTCACCCCTCCACTTT
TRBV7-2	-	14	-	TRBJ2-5	CAASRDPSVETQYF	TGTGCCGCCAGCAGAGATCCTAGCGTGGAGACCCAGTACTTC
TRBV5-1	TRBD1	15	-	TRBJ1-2	CASSFTGTEAYGYTF	TGCGCCAGCAGCTTCACCGGGACAGAGGCCTATGGCTACACCTTC
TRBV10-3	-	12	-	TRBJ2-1	CATRGGRNEQFF	TGTGCCACCCGAGGGGGGCGTAATGAGCAGTTCTTC
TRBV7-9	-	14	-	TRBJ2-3	CASSLTAATDTQYF	TGTGCCAGCAGCTTAACCGCGGCGACAGATACGCAGTATTTT
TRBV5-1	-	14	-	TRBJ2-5	CASQFEREQETQYF	TGCGCCAGCCAATTCGAAAGAGAACAAGAGACCCAGTACTTC
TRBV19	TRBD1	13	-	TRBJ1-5	CASNTRGAGPQHF	TGTGCCAGTAACACCAGGGGGGCCGGGCCCCAGCATTTT
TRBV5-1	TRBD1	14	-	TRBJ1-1	CASAETGQNTEAFF	TGCGCCAGCGCCGAGACAGGGCAGAACACTGAAGCTTTCTTT